This T cell receptor beta chain was profiled in a study of blood T cell repertoires in COVID-19. Study background: Sites in the United States, Italy and Spain provided acute and convalescent COVID-19 samples. PBMCs, B-cell-depleted T cells, or T cells were the source of the cDNA or gDNA that made up the material.

The authors' processing: Estimates of nucleated cell counts were drawn from the amplification of reference gene primers. The method was immunoSEQ multiplex PCR; TCRdb's version includes in-frame clones alone and lacks a portion of them. Clone size and the V and J calls come from that table; the DNA yielded D and trimming. The sample yields around 130,000 clones, 84% seen once. The sample comprised peripheral blood. The TCR originated in a man aged 55 to 70 with acute or convalescent COVID-19.

The CDR3 loop is CASSASRDRGNQPQHF. CDR3 nucleotide sequence: TGTGCCAGCAGTGCGTCAAGGGACAGGGGAAATCAGCCCCAGCATTTT. This rearrangement joins TRBV6-1 to TRBJ1-5; 10 nucleotides line up with TRBD1. The germline V gene has CDR1 MNHNS and CDR2 SASEGT. The junction had 7 bases not matched to a gene; V was cut back by 4 bases and J by 4 bases. There are 16 residues in the CDR3.